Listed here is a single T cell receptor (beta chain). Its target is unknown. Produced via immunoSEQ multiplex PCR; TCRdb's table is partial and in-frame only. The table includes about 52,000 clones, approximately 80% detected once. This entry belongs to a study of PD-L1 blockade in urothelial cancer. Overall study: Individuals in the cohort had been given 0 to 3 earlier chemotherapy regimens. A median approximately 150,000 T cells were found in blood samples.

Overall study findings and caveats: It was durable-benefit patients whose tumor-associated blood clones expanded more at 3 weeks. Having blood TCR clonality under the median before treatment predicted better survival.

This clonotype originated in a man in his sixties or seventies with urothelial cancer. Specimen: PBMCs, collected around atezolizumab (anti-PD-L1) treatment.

The CDR3 here is CASSSQGVGGYTF. In DNA, the CDR3 is TGCGCCAGCAGCAGCCAGGGGGTTGGTGGCTACACCTTC. The J gene is TRBJ1-2, the V gene TRBV4-3; TRBD1 matches at 7 bases. Germline trimming cut 5 bases from V and 7 bases from J; bases unmatched to any gene: 7. The CDR3 runs to 13 residues. The germline V gene has CDR1 LGHNA and CDR2 YSLEER.